This T cell receptor (beta chain) is from a study of blood T cell repertoires in COVID-19. Whole-study context: Sites across the United States, Italy and Spain contributed samples from acute and convalescent COVID-19.

In the original analysis: The authors estimated nucleated cell counts from reference gene primer amplification. Clones were read by immunoSEQ multiplex PCR, and TCRdb kept only the in-frame ones, dropping some. V, J and clone size are taken as reported in that table, and D and trimming were inferred from the DNA itself. The table shows tens of thousands of clones, with roughly 76% occurring only once. After removal of 3 bases from V and 7 bases from J, the junction contained 7 bases not matched to a gene. Germline values: CDR1 GTSNPN, CDR2 SVGIG (reference sequence). This CDR3 is 14 amino acids long. Followed longitudinally, the Seattle patients had been enrolled during active infection.

Sequencing was done on a sample of peripheral blood. The chain couples TRBV30 to TRBJ2-2; TRBD1 matches at 8 bases. The clonotype originates from a man of 80 years or more with COVID-19, enrolled during active disease. The CDR3 loop is CAWSRTGRIGELFF. CDR3 bases: TGTGCCTGGAGCAGGACAGGGCGAATCGGGGAGCTGTTTTTT.